The 23 T cell receptor beta chains reported below all come from one sample, sequenced in a study of blood T cell repertoires in COVID-19 (dated by TCRdb to the early 2020s). Libraries came from the immunoSEQ multiplex PCR assay. The table comes from immuneACCESS by way of TCRdb, which keeps in-frame sequences with V and J called. Part of the clones is missing from these tables; in studies checked, under half for an unresolved V gene and the rest for unknown reasons. The sample has more than 200,000 clones on record, around 89% of them singletons. Clones ranked in the top ten supply roughly 4% of the sample. Sequenced material: PBMCs or T cells enriched from blood (not recorded which). The receptor source for this set is a woman in her twenties or thirties who had recovered from COVID-19.

The chain recombines TRBV7-9 with TRBJ1-6; the D gene is possibly TRBD1 (5 bases). CDR3 size: 18 residues. With 4 bases removed from V and 0 bases from J, the gap between germline ends came to 16 bases. Germline CDR1 SEHNR, CDR2 FQNEAQ (reference sequence). CDR3 nucleotide sequence: TGTGCCAGCAGCTCCGACAGCTCCTCGAGCTCCTATAATTCACCCCTCCACTTT. It codes for CASSSDSSSSSYNSPLHF.

V and J are TRBV19 and TRBJ2-5; maybe TRBD1 (6 bases). V lost 7 bases and J 4 bases, leaving 22 bases between the germline ends. Germline CDR1 and CDR2: LNHDA and SQIVND (reference sequence). The CDR3 has 16 amino acids. CDR3 amino acids: CASTSRSTGTPETQYF. The CDR3 coding sequence is TGTGCCAGTACATCGAGGTCAACAGGGACCCCAGAGACCCAGTACTTC.

V and J are TRBV9 and TRBJ2-3, with 7 bases aligning to TRBD2. Germline values: CDR1 SGDLS, CDR2 YYNGEE. V shed 4 bases, J shed 6 bases, and the junction held 8 bases outside the gene matches. The CDR3 loop spans 14 amino acids. CDR3 DNA: TGTGCCAGCAGCCCTCGACTAGCCCCTGATACGCAGTATTTT. Its protein product is CASSPRLAPDTQYF. Based on the CDR3 plus reference TRBV9 and TRBJ2-3, the full variable domain is DSGVTQTPKHLITATGQRVTLRCSPRSGDLSVYWYQQSLDQGLQFLIQYYNGEERAKGNILERFSAQQFPDLHSELNLSSLELGDSALYFCASSPRLAPDTQYFGPGTRLTVL.

V usage is TRBV7-2 and J usage is TRBJ2-1, with TRBD2 matching over 10 bases. The CDR3 consists of 15 residues. V was clipped by 0 bases and J by 7 bases; unmatched bases: 3. Germline values: CDR1 SGHTA, CDR2 FQGNSA. The CDR3 nucleotides are TGTGCCAGCAGCTTAGCTAGCGGGAGGAGTAATGAGCAGTTCTTC. Encoded protein: CASSLASGRSNEQFF. Complete variable domain (other parts from reference TRBV7-2 and TRBJ2-1): GAGVSQSPSNKVTEKGKDVELRCDPISGHTALYWYRQSLGQGLEFLIYFQGNSAPDKSGLPSDRFSAERTGGSVSTLTIQRTQQEDSAVYLCASSLASGRSNEQFFGPGTRLTVL.

The V call is TRBV3-1 (or the pseudogene TRBV3-2), the J call TRBJ1-2; tentative D call: TRBD1 (6 bases). The length of the CDR3 is 16 residues. Germline V gene sequence: CDR1 LGHDT, CDR2 YNNKEL (reference sequence). Deletions cut 1 base from V and 8 bases from J, with 20 bases between. In DNA form, the CDR3 reads TGTGCCAGCAGCCAAGGTCTCCTAACAGGGTTGGGCGGCTACACCTTC. Translation: CASSQGLLTGLGGYTF.

V and J are TRBV28 and TRBJ1-1; D possibly corresponds to TRBD1 (5 bases). Trimming left V 2 bases short and J 2 bases short, with 9 bases between. The CDR3 is 14 residues long. CDR1 MDHEN and CDR2 SYDVKM come from the germline V gene. CDR3 in amino acids: CASSLQGTNTEAFF. CDR3 in DNA: TGTGCCAGCAGTTTACAGGGAACTAACACTGAAGCTTTCTTT.

V and J are TRBV5-6 and TRBJ1-6; D unclear. Germline CDR1 SGHDT, CDR2 YYEEEE. Trimming shortened V by 1 base and J by 3 bases, and 5 bases separated the two germline ends. There are 14 residues in the CDR3. The CDR3 bases are TGTGCCAGCAGCTTGATAGACTATAATTCACCCCTCCACTTT. It translates to CASSLIDYNSPLHF.

In nucleotides, the CDR3 is TGTGCCAGCAGTTTGTGGGCCCTCCCGGTTGAATCAGATACGCAGTATTTT. This codes for CASSLWALPVESDTQYF. The rearrangement links TRBV27 to TRBJ2-3, with no clear D. Germline assignment: CDR1 MNHEY and CDR2 SMNVEV (reference sequence). V lost 3 bases, J lost 4 bases, and 20 bases lay in between. The CDR3 runs 17 residues.

This rearrangement joins TRBV9 to TRBJ2-7; 7 bases map to TRBD1. V dropped 4 bases and J dropped 6; count of bases not matched to a gene: 7. Germline values: CDR1 SGDLS, CDR2 YYNGEE. This CDR3 contains 13 residues. DNA of the CDR3: TGTGCCAGCAGCCCGGGACAGAGCGGCGAGCAGTACTTC. Its protein is CASSPGQSGEQYF.

This clone was recorded once. J is TRBJ2-7 and V is TRBV3-1 (or the pseudogene TRBV3-2); perhaps TRBD1 as D (5 bases). The ends were cut back, 0 bases at V and 0 bases at J, with 6 bases in the middle. In germline, CDR1 is LGHDT, CDR2 YNNKEL (reference sequence). CDR3 length: 14 amino acids. CDR3 bases: TGTGCCAGCAGCCAAGATACAGGCTCCTACGAGCAGTACTTC. Protein: CASSQDTGSYEQYF.

The chain has TRBV19 and TRBJ1-3; TRBD1 matches 7 bases. Germline V gene lookup returns CDR1 LNHDA and CDR2 SQIVND (reference sequence). The J segment lost 0 bases and the V segment lost 5 bases, leaving 7 bases of the junction unmatched. The CDR3 length is 16 residues. The chain's CDR3 is CASSPRRDSSGNTIYF. The CDR3 region has the DNA TGTGCCAGTAGTCCTCGCCGGGACAGCTCTGGAAACACCATATATTTT.

The chain carries TRBV29-1 and TRBJ2-5; 7 nucleotides align to TRBD1. This CDR3 spans 12 amino acids. The V segment lost 4 bases and the J segment 5 bases; nucleotides outside the gene matches: 4. Germline CDR1 SQVTM, CDR2 ANQGSEA. CDR3 residues: CSVARQGETQYF. The CDR3 coding sequence is TGCAGCGTTGCAAGACAGGGCGAGACCCAGTACTTC. Drawing the rest from reference TRBV29-1 and TRBJ2-5, the complete variable domain is SAVISQKPSRDICQRGTSLTIQCQVDSQVTMMFWYRQQPGQSLTLIATANQGSEATYESGFVIDKFPISRPNLTFSTLTVSNMSPEDSSIYLCSVARQGETQYFGPGTRLLVL.

The chain carries TRBV4-1 and TRBJ1-2, with D maybe TRBD1 (5 bases). The V end was cut by 0 bases, the J end by 7 bases, with 12 bases between. Germline CDR1 and CDR2: MGHRA and YSYEKL. The CDR3 contains 14 residues. CDR3 sequence reads: CASSQETGVGGYTF. The DNA of the CDR3 is TGCGCCAGCAGCCAAGAAACGGGGGTGGGTGGCTACACCTTC.

The sample holds many counts of this clone. The chain joins TRBV6-5 to TRBJ1-1; the D is unclear. Per germline, CDR1 MNHEY and CDR2 SVGAGI. The CDR3 is made up of 14 amino acids. The ends were cut back, 5 bases at V and 4 bases at J, with 14 bases in the middle. CDR3 sequence: CASSPAVEGTEAFF. CDR3 nucleotides: TGTGCCAGCAGTCCTGCCGTGGAGGGCACTGAAGCTTTCTTT.

The chain has TRBV5-1 and TRBJ2-1; 8 nucleotides agree with TRBD1. The CDR3 is 13 amino acids. Germline V gene lookup returns CDR1 SGHRS and CDR2 YFSETQ. With V trimmed by 4 bases and J by 7 bases, 4 bases remained unmatched. The DNA of the CDR3 is TGCGCCAGCAGCCTAGGACAGGGTAATGAGCAGTTCTTC. Translation: CASSLGQGNEQFF. The full variable domain, in which reference TRBV5-1 and TRBJ2-1 provide the parts outside the CDR3, is KAGVTQTPRYLIKTRGQQVTLSCSPISGHRSVSWYQQTPGQGLQFLFEYFSETQRNKGNFPGRFSGRQFSNSRSEMNVSTLELGDSALYLCASSLGQGNEQFFGPGTRLTVL.

This clone was recorded once. The rearrangement uses TRBV9 and TRBJ1-1; a possible D gene is TRBD1 (5 bases). V was trimmed by 4 bases and J by 4 bases, leaving 17 bases between them. Germline V gene data show CDR1 as SGDLS and CDR2 as YYNGEE. The CDR3 is 15 residues long. This chain's CDR3 is CASSPMGGGGTEAFF. The CDR3 nucleotides read TGTGCCAGCAGCCCCATGGGGGGGGGTGGCACTGAAGCTTTCTTT.

The chain carries TRBV2 and TRBJ2-7; 10 bases map to TRBD1. The germline V gene encodes CDR1 SNHLY and CDR2 FYNNEI. The CDR3 extends over 13 amino acids. V shed 7 bases, J shed 5 bases, and the junction held 5 bases outside the gene matches. CDR3 sequence reads: CASTGQGGNEQYF. The CDR3 region has the DNA TGTGCCAGCACAGGACAGGGGGGCAACGAGCAGTACTTC.

This chain uses TRBV7-2 with TRBJ2-1, with 8 bases identical to TRBD1. V shed 0 bases, J shed 7 bases, and the junction held 8 bases outside the gene matches. The CDR3 length is 16 residues. From germline, CDR1 is SGHTA and CDR2 FQGNSA. CDR3 DNA: TGTGCCAGCAGCTTAGCGCTGGCAGGGGGCGTGAATGAGCAGTTCTTC. The encoded protein is CASSLALAGGVNEQFF.

V and J are TRBV30 and TRBJ1-5, with D uncertain. The CDR3 length is 13 residues. The germline V and J ends were trimmed by 1 base and 9 bases, with 13 bases remaining between them. Germline loops: CDR1 GTSNPN, CDR2 SVGIG (reference sequence). CDR3 amino acids: CAWSDQVWWPQHF. The CDR3 nucleotides read TGTGCCTGGAGTGACCAGGTTTGGTGGCCCCAGCATTTT.

The CDR3 loop is CAWSGGLAGHNEQFF. The CDR3 nucleotides read TGTGCCTGGAGTGGAGGACTAGCGGGACACAATGAGCAGTTCTTC. The chain recombines TRBV30 with TRBJ2-1, with TRBD2 identical over 12 bases. Per the germline V gene, CDR1 is GTSNPN and CDR2 is SVGIG (reference sequence). The ends lost 1 base at V and 5 bases at J; junction bases unmatched: 3. The CDR3 spans 15 residues.

In its sample, this clone was seen once. The V gene is TRBV25-1, the J gene TRBJ2-5; 7 bases match TRBD1. The J segment lost 2 bases and the V segment lost 7 bases, leaving 7 bases of the junction unmatched. Germline V gene lookup returns CDR1 MGHDK and CDR2 SYGVNS. CDR3 size: 14 residues. CDR3 protein: CASTEDREQETQYF. The CDR3 coding sequence is TGTGCCAGCACCGAAGACAGGGAACAAGAGACCCAGTACTTC.

The chain has TRBV5-6 and TRBJ1-1, with D possibly being TRBD1 (6 bases). The CDR3 has 17 residues. Germline V CDR1 and CDR2: SGHDT, YYEEEE. Trimming took 3 bases from V and 0 from J, leaving 18 bases between them. This chain's CDR3 is CASSYIPGTTLNTEAFF. The CDR3 DNA is TGTGCCAGCAGCTACATTCCCGGGACAACCTTGAACACTGAAGCTTTCTTT. Drawing the rest from reference TRBV5-6 and TRBJ1-1, the complete variable domain is DAGVTQSPTHLIKTRGQQVTLRCSPKSGHDTVSWYQQALGQGPQFIFQYYEEEERQRGNFPDRFSGHQFPNYSSELNVNALLLGDSALYLCASSYIPGTTLNTEAFFGQGTRLTVV.

This rearrangement joins TRBV6-5 to TRBJ1-3, with 8 bases matching TRBD1. V shed 7 bases, J shed 2 bases, and the junction held 7 bases outside the gene matches. In germline, CDR1 is MNHEY, CDR2 SVGAGI. The length of the CDR3 is 15 residues. In nucleotides, the CDR3 is TGTGCCAGCACCCTGGACAGGGCGGCTGGAAACACCATATATTTT. Translating it yields CASTLDRAAGNTIYF.